The text below deals with one T cell receptor beta chain. Its specificity is not known. Trimming at V came to 5 bases and at J to 0 bases, leaving 7 bases not matched to a gene. The CDR3 extends over 15 amino acids. Germline lookup yields CDR1 SEHNR and CDR2 FQNEAQ (reference sequence). Sample time point: after neoadjuvant nivolumab, at surgical resection. Two replicates per tumor sample, mostly from roughly 4.8 ug of genomic DNA. Sequencing used immunoSEQ multiplex PCR; TCRdb keeps in-frame clones, though not all of them. There are about 24,000 clones in the sample; about 27% occur only once, and roughly a sixth lies in the top ten. These data belong to a study of neoadjuvant anti-PD-1 for oral cavity cancer. Regarding the study as a whole: Each response group had just a few patients in TCR analyses.

The chain carries TRBV7-9 and TRBJ2-7; 7 nucleotides agree with TRBD1. This TCR came from a person aged 40 to 85 with oral cavity squamous cell carcinoma. The sample here was tumor tissue, taken after nivolumab (anti-PD-1) treatment. The CDR3 nucleotides are TGTGCCAGCAGCAAACCCCAGGGGGTCTCCTACGAGCAGTACTTC. It encodes CASSKPQGVSYEQYF.